Shown below are 12 T cell receptor beta chains from a single sample sequenced in a study of shared clonotypes between healthy human individuals. As defined, naive CD8 cells were CD45RO-negative and positively selected for CCR7, with terminally differentiated effector memory CD45RA+ cells excluded. Produced via immunoSEQ multiplex PCR; TCRdb's table is partial and in-frame only. Found here are roughly 550,000 clones, nearly 97% of them singletons; the top ten hold 0.11%. What was sequenced was naive CD8+ T cells sorted from blood. These receptors were collected from a woman aged 25 to 39 in good health.

The chain uses TRBV27 and TRBJ2-5; D not resolved. CDR1 is MNHEY, CDR2 SMNVEV, per germline (reference sequence). V was trimmed by 5 bases and J by 2 bases, leaving 12 bases between them. The CDR3 is 14 amino acids. The CDR3 protein is CASSELGVQETQYF. As DNA, the CDR3 is TGTGCCAGCAGTGAGCTCGGCGTGCAAGAGACCCAGTACTTC.

This clone was recorded only once. The chain uses TRBV6-1 and TRBJ2-1, with a tentative D call TRBD1 (6 bases). Germline V gene sequence: CDR1 MNHNS, CDR2 SASEGT. This CDR3 has 15 amino acids. V lost 0 bases, J lost 1 base, and 7 bases lay in between. The CDR3, as DNA: TGTGCCAGCAGTGAAGCGGACAGTTCCTACAATGAGCAGTTCTTC. Its translation is CASSEADSSYNEQFF.

The rearrangement joins TRBV7-6 to TRBJ2-7; 10 bases agree with TRBD1. The CDR3 runs 14 residues. With V trimmed by 5 bases and J by 5 bases, 6 bases remained unmatched. Germline V gives CDR1 SGHVS, CDR2 FNYEAQ. CDR3 DNA sequence: TGTGCCAGCAGCAACTACGGGACAGGGGACGAGCAGTACTTC. It codes for CASSNYGTGDEQYF.

The chain carries TRBV15 and TRBJ2-5; D possibly corresponds to TRBD1 (5 bases). This CDR3 region has 15 residues. The germline V gene encodes CDR1 LNHNV and CDR2 YYDKDF (reference sequence). Trimming cost V 2 bases and J 1 base, with 11 bases left between them. The DNA for the CDR3 is TGTGCCACCAGCAGAACCACAGGAGCCCAAGAGACCCAGTACTTC. This sequence encodes CATSRTTGAQETQYF.

J is TRBJ2-1 and V is TRBV6-4, with D perhaps matching TRBD2 (6 bases). V was pared by 3 bases and J by 10 bases, with 13 bases between. Germline lookup yields CDR1 MRHNA and CDR2 SNTAGT. The CDR3 loop spans 13 amino acids. The CDR3 region is CASSDKFGGEQFF. CDR3 nucleotide sequence: TGTGCCAGCAGTGATAAGTTTGGGGGGGAGCAGTTCTTC.

The genes are TRBV5-5 and TRBJ2-3; TRBD2 matches 8 bases. The J segment lost 0 bases and the V segment lost 6 bases, leaving 9 bases of the junction unmatched. Germline assignment: CDR1 SGHKS and CDR2 YYEKEE (reference sequence). The CDR3 runs to 16 residues. DNA of the CDR3: TGTGCCAGCATACCACCGACTAGCGAGAGCACAGATACGCAGTATTTT. Translated: CASIPPTSESTDTQYF.

This chain joins TRBV7-7 and TRBJ2-1; TRBD2 aligns across 13 bases. Germline loops: CDR1 SSHAT, CDR2 FNYEAQ (reference sequence). V lost 5 bases to trimming and J lost 8 bases; unmatched junction nucleotides: 6. This CDR3 region has 15 residues. The CDR3 coding sequence is TGTGCCAGCAGCCCAGGACTAGCGGGAGACTATGAGCAGTTCTTC. This sequence encodes CASSPGLAGDYEQFF.

V and J are TRBV1 and TRBJ2-4; TRBD1, as called in the table, went unchecked against the DNA. TRBV1 is marked as a pseudogene. The CDR3 is 16 amino acids. The chain's CDR3 is CTSSAKGEWAKNIQYF. The CDR3 nucleotides read TGCACCAGCAGCGCAAAGGGGGAGTGGGCCAAAAACATTCAGTACTTC.

The rearrangement links TRBV29-1 to TRBJ1-2, with D uncertain. The ends were cut back, 5 bases at V and 4 bases at J, with 14 bases in the middle. The CDR3 consists of 13 residues. The V gene's germline CDR1 is SQVTM and CDR2 ANQGSEA. The CDR3 loop reads CSVRTADVYGYTF. CDR3 DNA sequence: TGCAGCGTTCGGACGGCGGACGTCTATGGCTACACCTTC.

A note on this clone: An end of the junction differs from the germline gene, which may be a read error. This sequence joins TRBV6-5 and TRBJ2-3; D possibly corresponds to TRBD2 (7 bases). This CDR3 is 14 amino acids long. Germline V gene data show CDR1 as MNHEY and CDR2 as SVGAGI. The CDR3 coding sequence is TGTGCCAGCAGTTCACTCGCATGGGGGGGCTCGCCCTTTTTT. This encodes CASSSLAWGGSPFF.

The chain carries TRBV7-9 and TRBJ2-7, with unresolved D. The germline gives CDR1 SEHNR, CDR2 FQNEAQ (reference sequence). Trimming stripped 0 bases from V and 0 bases from J, with 12 bases between. The CDR3 covers 16 residues. Here the CDR3 reads CASSLATVPSSYEQYF. In DNA form, the CDR3 reads TGTGCCAGCAGCTTAGCCACAGTGCCAAGCTCCTACGAGCAGTACTTC.

The chain combines TRBV6-5 with TRBJ2-3, with D perhaps matching TRBD2 (5 bases). The germline V gene has CDR1 MNHEY and CDR2 SVGAGI. This CDR3 has 15 amino acids. The ends were cut back, 4 bases at V and 0 bases at J, with 11 bases in the middle. CDR3 DNA sequence: TGTGCCAGCAGTTCCGGGGAGACTAGCACAGATACGCAGTATTTT. Translating gives CASSSGETSTDTQYF.